The subject of this entry is one T cell receptor beta chain. Together with a sample-barcoded 5' primer, a J-beta primer mix was included in a second PCR lasting roughly 6 to 12 cycles. TCRdb ran MiXCR on the 5' RACE reads and lists one entry per CDR3 protein. The profile shows about 800,000 distinct CDR3 sequences, 55% to 70% of them singletons. This entry is derived from a study of blood T cells in healthy people across ages. Drawing of peripheral blood yielded approximately 10 milliliters from each donor. In each sample, at least 6 million PBMCs were isolated. The germline V and J ends were trimmed by 5 bases and 1 base, with 12 bases remaining between them. This CDR3 region has 16 residues. The germline V gene has CDR1 MDHEN and CDR2 SYDVKM.

This clonotype was sampled from a man aged 25 to 45 in good health. The sample was blood. This chain joins TRBV28 and TRBJ2-6; D is ambiguous. In DNA, the CDR3 is TGTGCCAGCAGTCCGCCCTCCGGGTCTGGGGCCAACGTCCTGACTTTC. Protein product: CASSPPSGSGANVLTF.